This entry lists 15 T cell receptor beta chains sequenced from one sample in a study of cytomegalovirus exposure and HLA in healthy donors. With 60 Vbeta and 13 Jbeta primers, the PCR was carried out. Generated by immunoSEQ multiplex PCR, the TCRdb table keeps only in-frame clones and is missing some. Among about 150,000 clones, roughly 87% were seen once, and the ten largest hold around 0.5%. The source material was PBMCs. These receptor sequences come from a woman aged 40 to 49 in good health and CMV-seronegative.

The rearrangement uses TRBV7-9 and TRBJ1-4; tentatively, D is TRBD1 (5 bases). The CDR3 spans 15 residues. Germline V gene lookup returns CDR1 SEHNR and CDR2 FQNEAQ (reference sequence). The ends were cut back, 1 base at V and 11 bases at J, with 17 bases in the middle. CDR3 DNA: TGTGCCAGCAGCTTAGGAGGCGACAGATCGTGGAAACTGTTTTTT. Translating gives CASSLGGDRSWKLFF.

CDR3: CASTPSGWKDTQYF. The CDR3 DNA reads as TGTGCCAGCACCCCTAGCGGGTGGAAGGATACGCAGTATTTT. The genes are TRBV2 and TRBJ2-3, with TRBD2 identical over 8 bases. V dropped 7 bases and J dropped 6; count of bases not matched to a gene: 9. From germline, CDR1 is SNHLY and CDR2 FYNNEI. The length of the CDR3 is 14 residues.

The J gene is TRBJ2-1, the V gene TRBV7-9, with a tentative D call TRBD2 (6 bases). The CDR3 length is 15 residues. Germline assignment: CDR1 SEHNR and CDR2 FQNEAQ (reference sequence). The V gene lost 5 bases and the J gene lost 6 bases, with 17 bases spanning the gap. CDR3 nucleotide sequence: TGTGCCAGCAGCGGACGGGGACTCCCCGGCAATGAGCAGTTCTTC. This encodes CASSGRGLPGNEQFF. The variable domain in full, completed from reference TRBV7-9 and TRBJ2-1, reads DTGVSQNPRHKITKRGQNVTFRCDPISEHNRLYWYRQTLGQGPEFLTYFQNEAQLEKSRLLSDRFSAERPKGSFSTLEIQRTEQGDSAMYLCASSGRGLPGNEQFFGPGTRLTVL.

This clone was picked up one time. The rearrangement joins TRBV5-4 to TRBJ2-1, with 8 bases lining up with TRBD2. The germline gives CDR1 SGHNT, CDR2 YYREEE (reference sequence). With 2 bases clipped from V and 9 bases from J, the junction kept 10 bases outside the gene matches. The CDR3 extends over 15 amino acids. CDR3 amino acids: CASSFGTGGRGEQFF. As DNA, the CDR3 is TGTGCCAGCAGCTTTGGAACGGGAGGGCGGGGTGAGCAGTTCTTC.

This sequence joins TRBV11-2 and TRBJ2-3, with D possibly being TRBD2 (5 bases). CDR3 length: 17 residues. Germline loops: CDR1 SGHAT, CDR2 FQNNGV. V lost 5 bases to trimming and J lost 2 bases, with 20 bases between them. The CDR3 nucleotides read TGTGCCAGCAGCCCCTCGCGAGGGAATAGGCTCACAGATACGCAGTATTTT. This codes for CASSPSRGNRLTDTQYF.

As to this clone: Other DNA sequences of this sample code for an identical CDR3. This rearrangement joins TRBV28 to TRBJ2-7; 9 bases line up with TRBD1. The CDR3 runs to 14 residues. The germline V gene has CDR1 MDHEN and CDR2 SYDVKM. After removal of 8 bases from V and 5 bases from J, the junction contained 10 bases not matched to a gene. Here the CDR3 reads CASQITGGGNEQYF. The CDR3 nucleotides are TGTGCCAGCCAGATCACAGGGGGCGGTAACGAGCAGTACTTC. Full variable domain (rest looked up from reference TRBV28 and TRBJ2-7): DVKVTQSSRYLVKRTGEKVFLECVQDMDHENMFWYRQDPGLGLRLIYFSYDVKMKEKGDIPEGYSVSREKKERFSLILESASTNQTSMYLCASQITGGGNEQYFGPGTRLTVT.

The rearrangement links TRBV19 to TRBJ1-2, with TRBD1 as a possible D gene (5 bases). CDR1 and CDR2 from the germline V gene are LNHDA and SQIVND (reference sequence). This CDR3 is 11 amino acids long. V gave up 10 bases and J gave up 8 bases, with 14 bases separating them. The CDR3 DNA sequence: TGTGCCACGGCGAAAAGGGGAGGCTACACCTTC. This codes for CATAKRGGYTF.

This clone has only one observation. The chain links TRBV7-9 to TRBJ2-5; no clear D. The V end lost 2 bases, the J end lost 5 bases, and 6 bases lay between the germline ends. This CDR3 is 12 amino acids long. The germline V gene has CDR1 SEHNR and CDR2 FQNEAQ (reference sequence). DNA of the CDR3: TGTGCCAGCAGCTTAAGCACGGAGACCCAGTACTTC. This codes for CASSLSTETQYF.

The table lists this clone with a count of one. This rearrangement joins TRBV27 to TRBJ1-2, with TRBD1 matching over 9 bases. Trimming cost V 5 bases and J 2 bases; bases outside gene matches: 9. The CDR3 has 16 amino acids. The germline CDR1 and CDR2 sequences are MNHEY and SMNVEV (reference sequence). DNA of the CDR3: TGTGCCAGCAGTGCCTCACAGGGGGCCAGAAACTATGGCTACACCTTC. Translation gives CASSASQGARNYGYTF.

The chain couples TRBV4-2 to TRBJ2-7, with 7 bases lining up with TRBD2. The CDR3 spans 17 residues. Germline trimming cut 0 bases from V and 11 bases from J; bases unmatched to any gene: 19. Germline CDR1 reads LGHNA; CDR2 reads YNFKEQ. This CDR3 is CASSQDGVGAGPGREYF. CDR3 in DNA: TGTGCCAGCAGCCAAGATGGGGTCGGAGCGGGGCCCGGCAGGGAGTACTTC.

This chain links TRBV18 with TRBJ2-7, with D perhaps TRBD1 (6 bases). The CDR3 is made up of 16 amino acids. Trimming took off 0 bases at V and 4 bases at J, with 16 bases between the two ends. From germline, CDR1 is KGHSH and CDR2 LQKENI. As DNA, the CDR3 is TGTGCCAGCTCACCACCGGGGGCGCTCAGTCGATACGAGCAGTACTTC. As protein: CASSPPGALSRYEQYF.

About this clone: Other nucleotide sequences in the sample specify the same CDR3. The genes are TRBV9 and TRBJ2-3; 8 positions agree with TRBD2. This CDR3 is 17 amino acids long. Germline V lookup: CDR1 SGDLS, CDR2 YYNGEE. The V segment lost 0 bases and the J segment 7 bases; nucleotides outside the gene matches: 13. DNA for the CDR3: TGTGCCAGCAGCGTAGGGACTAGCCACGATATCGTATATACGCAGTATTTT. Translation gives CASSVGTSHDIVYTQYF.

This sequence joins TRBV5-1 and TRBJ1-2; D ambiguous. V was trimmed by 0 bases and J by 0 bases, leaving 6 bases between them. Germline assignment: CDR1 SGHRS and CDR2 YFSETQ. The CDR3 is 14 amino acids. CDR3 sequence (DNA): TGCGCCAGCAGCTTGGACACCCCTAACTATGGCTACACCTTC. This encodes CASSLDTPNYGYTF.

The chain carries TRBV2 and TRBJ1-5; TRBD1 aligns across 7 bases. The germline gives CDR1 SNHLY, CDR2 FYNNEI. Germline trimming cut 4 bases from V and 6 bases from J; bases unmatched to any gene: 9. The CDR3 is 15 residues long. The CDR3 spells CASSGGLRGIQPQHF. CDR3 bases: TGTGCCAGCAGTGGGGGCCTCAGGGGGATTCAGCCCCAGCATTTT.

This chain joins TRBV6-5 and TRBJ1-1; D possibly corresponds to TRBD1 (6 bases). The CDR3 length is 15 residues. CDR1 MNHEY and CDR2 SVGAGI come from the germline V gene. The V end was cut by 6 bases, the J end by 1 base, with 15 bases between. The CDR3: CASRLKPRGNTEAFF. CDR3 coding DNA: TGTGCCAGCAGACTAAAGCCCAGGGGGAACACTGAAGCTTTCTTT.